This T cell receptor (beta chain) was observed in a study of shared clonotypes between healthy human individuals (TCRdb year 2020). Broadly, across the study: A few men and a couple of women, aged 18 to 49 years, made up the cohort. Per donor, three plates each were used for CD4 naive and CD4 memory, two for CD8 naive, and one for CD8 memory. Leukapheresis yielded between about 0.85 and 9 billion PBMCs per donor. To increase sequencing depth and limit assay-specific biases, TCR repertoire library preparation and sequencing were carried out by different laboratories using diverse techniques. The study deeply sequenced blood TCR repertoires of about 5 healthy adults to estimate repertoire size and the extent of clonotype sharing between individuals. Broad study findings and their caveats: Because the study included a small number of donors, the genetic and exposure-history diversity represented was limited. Higher generation probabilities were observed for clonotypes shared by all four sorted-subset donors than for non-shared clonotypes. Even with the large sequencing depth, rarefaction of the sorted-subset datasets indicated that sequencing was incomplete. Sampling was restricted to blood, and TCR repertoires in tissues likely differ from the TCR repertoires found in blood. Pairwise subsampling led to the expectation that sequencing depth would affect the degree of clonotype sharing among donors. Larger estimated clonotype richness was generally found for naive subsets than for memory subsets. Roughly 5% of naive CD4, 3.5% of naive CD8, 2% to 2.5% of memory CD4, and roughly 0.4% of memory CD8 clonotypes were shared across a few donors.

Using the deep immunoSEQ assay, multiplex PCR amplified TCR CDR3 regions from genomic DNA. Genomic DNA extracted from each cell subset was distributed evenly over all wells of several immunoSEQ 96-well plates, and each plate served as one replicate. For sorted subsets, each replicate PCR was loaded with 200 ng genomic DNA, equivalent to 30,000 or so T cell genomes. Purified libraries were quantified with a Qubit 3.0 fluorometer, sized on a Bioanalyzer 2100, and re-quantified with the KAPA Library Quantification kit. Every immunoSEQ 96-well plate was sequenced on a separate single-read 150-cycle Illumina NextSeq 550 flow cell. Per the authors' processing: The immunoSEQ output contained only junctional sequences without quality scores, so filtering could not match that applied to full-length reads. To assign V/J genes and CDR3, sequences were annotated using PyIR, a Python wrapper for IgBLAST v1.9, with IMGT germline references. Reads were removed for weak V/J assignments (E-value above 1e-6), missing CDR3, stop codons, out-of-frame junctions, or ambiguous translated residues. V3J clonotypes were defined as sequences sharing an identical inferred V gene, J gene, and CDR3 amino acid sequence. Percentage overlap between repertoires was computed as shared unique clonotypes divided by the size of the smaller repertoire. Three approaches were used to assess repertoire richness: RTK rarefaction, the Chao1 estimator, and Recon v2.1 estimates of unobserved clonotypes. OLGA was used to compute generation probabilities for all TCRbeta clonotypes that the gDNA method yielded from a few donors. In TCRdb, the immuneACCESS table is reduced to in-frame sequences with V and J assigned. These tables do not hold every clone; where another copy was compared, an unresolved V gene accounts for under half, and the others remain unexplained. V, J and clone size are those of that table, while D and trimming were read from the DNA. The sample table holds 2.3 million or so clones, of which 85% to 95% were seen once. Around 0.4% of the sample rests with the top ten.

The donors were healthy, HIV-negative adults with no recently reported acute infections or vaccinations. Every donor was a Caucasian adult living in Nashville, Tennessee, USA. CD4+ T cells were enriched through magnetic negative selection, after which naive cells were positively selected on CD45RA and the remaining negative fraction served as the memory subset. Blood was obtained by leukapheresis, after which PBMCs were separated by Ficoll-Histopaque density gradient centrifugation and cryopreserved in liquid nitrogen vapor phase. Analytical flow cytometry was used to check the purity and quantity of each magnetically sorted T cell population. Each sorted fraction had its genomic DNA isolated and then quantified by UV absorbance on a Nanodrop 2000c. The cysteine opens and the phenylalanine closes a CDR3 of 18 amino acids. The CDR3 DNA has 54 bases and is translated from base 1. V is trimmed back by 1 base and J by 1 base, and the junction contains 13 bases that no gene match accounts for. The germline V gene specifies SQVTM as CDR1 and ANQGSEA as CDR2.

With respect to this clone: Its antigen remains unidentified. One base away there is no much larger clone; base qualities are not given.

This TCR derives from a man between 18 and 35 years old in good health. Some clones in this sample may be carry-over from other donors' samples. The sequencing sample was made of naive CD4+ T cells from PBMCs. In light of the paper, this sample's cell subset or site label describes: CD45RA+ positively selected. The chain was built from TRBV29-1 and TRBJ2-3; TRBD2 aligns with 8 central bases. The CDR3: CSVEGPWSGRPGTDTQYF. The DNA is TGCAGCGTTGAAGGCCCATGGAGCGGGAGACCGGGCACAGATACGCAGTATTTT.